This TCR beta chain was recovered during a study of regulatory T cells in long-lasting Graves disease. This clonotype was seen ten or more times. The time point was: newly diagnosed GD, antithyroid drugs for less than 3 months. After RNA was extracted from PBMCs, the TCR library was made from it. Building of the TCR beta libraries involved iRepertoire HTBI primers and Arm-PCR of CDR3 regions. From the multiplex PCR reads, TCRdb called clonotypes with MiXCR, one entry per CDR3 protein. In the table there are over 450,000 distinct CDR3 sequences, about 11% of which are singletons. The data were also submitted as part of a second study, on T cells in Graves' hyperthyroidism and ophthalmopathy.

Here the sequenced sample was peripheral blood mononuclear cells (PBMCs), taken at new diagnosis, from a patient treated with antithyroid drugs. The receptor comes from a woman under 40 with Graves disease.

The CDR3 spells CASSLRPGLTTEAFF. For the CDR3, the DNA is TGTGCCAGCAGCTTACGGCCGGGACTGACGACGGAAGCTTTCTTT. J is TRBJ1-1 and V is TRBV7-2, with D possibly being TRBD1 (5 bases). The CDR3 consists of 15 residues. Trimming stripped 2 bases from V and 8 bases from J, with 18 bases between. Germline V CDR1 and CDR2: SGHTA, FQGNSA.